A single sample gave rise to the 9 T cell receptor beta chains below, sequenced in a study of cytomegalovirus exposure and HLA in healthy donors. Sequenced by immunoSEQ multiplex PCR; TCRdb stores in-frame clones only, minus some. Of under 250,000 clones listed, roughly 84% are singletons. Sequencing input: PBMCs. The receptor source for this set is a man between 18 and 35 years old in good health and CMV-seropositive.

The chain links TRBV2 to TRBJ2-1; TRBD1 matches 7 bases. The germline CDR1 and CDR2 sequences are SNHLY and FYNNEI. This CDR3 region has 14 residues. The trim removed 6 bases at V and 1 base at J, leaving 3 bases unmatched. CDR3 in amino acids: CASRWTGSYNEQFF. The CDR3 region has the DNA TGTGCCAGCAGGTGGACAGGATCCTACAATGAGCAGTTCTTC. The full variable domain, its missing parts supplied by reference TRBV2 and TRBJ2-1, is EPEVTQTPSHQVTQMGQEVILRCVPISNHLYFYWYRQILGQKVEFLVSFYNNEISEKSEIFDDQFSVERPDGSNFTLKIRSTKLEDSAMYFCASRWTGSYNEQFFGPGTRLTVL.

V is TRBV30 and J is TRBJ1-2; the D gene is possibly TRBD1 (5 bases). V was pared by 0 bases and J by 4 bases, with 15 bases between. The V gene's germline CDR1 is GTSNPN and CDR2 SVGIG (reference sequence). This CDR3 is built from 15 residues. The CDR3, as DNA: TGTGCCTGGAGTGTAGGTCCAGGGTATGGCTATGGCTACACCTTC. Translated: CAWSVGPGYGYGYTF.

There are a few counts of this clone. The chain combines TRBV2 with TRBJ1-2, with a tentative D call TRBD1 (5 bases). Germline lookup yields CDR1 SNHLY and CDR2 FYNNEI. CDR3 size: 14 residues. V dropped 2 bases and J dropped 7 bases, with 14 bases sitting between them. The CDR3 nucleotides read TGTGCCAGCAGTGAAAGGATAGGGGAGGCTGGCTACACCTTC. It translates to CASSERIGEAGYTF.

This chain links TRBV4-1 with TRBJ1-1; 7 positions agree with TRBD1. CDR3 length: 16 amino acids. V dropped 1 base and J dropped 4; count of bases not matched to a gene: 9. Per the germline V gene, CDR1 is MGHRA and CDR2 is YSYEKL. The CDR3 is CASSQGGAGGPTEAFF. CDR3 DNA: TGCGCCAGCAGCCAAGGAGGAGCAGGGGGTCCCACTGAAGCTTTCTTT.

Concerning this clone itself: The same CDR3 also results from other DNA sequences found in this sample. V is TRBV5-1 and J is TRBJ2-5, with D unclear. The ends were cut back, 0 bases at V and 2 bases at J, with 8 bases in the middle. Germline V gene lookup returns CDR1 SGHRS and CDR2 YFSETQ. The CDR3 consists of 14 residues. The CDR3 loop is CASSLVGSQETQYF. The CDR3 DNA is TGCGCCAGCAGCTTGGTCGGGTCGCAAGAGACCCAGTACTTC.

This chain joins TRBV4-2 and TRBJ1-2, with D possibly TRBD1 on 5 matching bases. The length of the CDR3 is 16 residues. The germline gives CDR1 LGHNA, CDR2 YNFKEQ. V lost 1 base, J lost 0 bases, and 12 bases lay in between. DNA of the CDR3: TGTGCCAGCAGCCAAGGCTTGAGGGACCCTAACTATGGCTACACCTTC. It specifies CASSQGLRDPNYGYTF.

V usage is TRBV7-2 and J usage is TRBJ2-1, with 11 positions matching TRBD2. The germline V gene has CDR1 SGHTA and CDR2 FQGNSA. The CDR3 is 16 residues long. V shed 5 bases and J 10 bases; nucleotides not matched to a gene: 13. CDR3 nucleotide sequence: TGTGCCAGCAGCGATACTAGCGGGAGCCCCGTTCGAGAGCAGTTCTTC. This gives the protein CASSDTSGSPVREQFF.

The chain recombines TRBV30 with TRBJ2-3; tentatively, D is TRBD1 (7 bases). The germline V gene has CDR1 GTSNPN and CDR2 SVGIG (reference sequence). Trimming stripped 0 bases from V and 6 bases from J, with 13 bases between. The CDR3 runs 14 residues. The CDR3: CAWSVGGGADTQYF. For the CDR3, the DNA is TGTGCCTGGAGTGTAGGAGGGGGCGCGGATACGCAGTATTTT.

The chain has TRBV9 and TRBJ1-1, with TRBD1 as a possible D gene (6 bases). Germline V gene data show CDR1 as SGDLS and CDR2 as YYNGEE. The CDR3 is 14 amino acids. V lost 3 bases and J lost 2, with 11 bases in between. CDR3 in amino acids: CASSGRDTNTEAFF. In DNA, the CDR3 is TGTGCCAGCAGCGGAAGGGACACCAACACTGAAGCTTTCTTT.